The clone carrying this T cell receptor (beta chain) was seen a handful of times. Its specificity is unknown. Deletions cut 6 bases from V and 4 bases from J, with 10 bases between. Germline V CDR1 and CDR2: MNHEY, SMNVEV (reference sequence). The CDR3 consists of 12 residues. As to time point: pre-sensitization, week 0. Treatment indicated: therapeutic diphenylcyclopropenone sensitization with weekly scalp DPC. The data originate from a study of human T cells and chemical hapten exposure. Whole-study context: Read at 6 days, the patch tests placed 0.01% DPC on the upper back. Study findings and constraints: Following DPC sensitization, TCRs present above 1 in 1000 frequency showed no change. There were significantly more large CDR3 similarity clusters among expanded TCRs than among controls.

TCRdb analysed the RACE reads with MiXCR anew, one entry per CDR3 protein. Of 300,000 to 450,000 distinct CDR3 sequences in the sample, 5.1% are singletons; the top ten hold about 2.5%. The starting material was whole blood, obtained in connection with sensitization to the hapten diphenylcyclopropenone (DPC). The sequence derives from a woman between 45 and 60 years old with alopecia areata. Some clones in this sample may be carry-over from other donors' samples. The chain uses TRBV27 and TRBJ2-7; D could derive from TRBD1 or TRBD2 (5 bases each). CDR3 amino acids: CASRRWGYEQYF. The CDR3, as DNA: TGTGCCAGCAGGAGGTGGGGGTACGAGCAGTACTTC.